This T cell receptor beta chain emerged from a study of OX40 agonist ivuxolimab in advanced cancers. Some clones are missing from TCRdb's copy, which holds only in-frame ones; the method was immunoSEQ multiplex PCR. The profile shows about 81,000 clones, roughly 80% of them singletons. This receptor was identified in an adult with an advanced solid tumor such as melanoma, head and neck, liver or kidney cancer. The sequences come from CD4+ or CD8+ T cells sorted from blood, collected in a trial of the OX40 agonist ivuxolimab.

This CDR3 reads CASSPERGKKTQYF. CDR3 sequence (DNA): TGTGCCAGCAGCCCCGAGAGGGGCAAGAAGACCCAGTACTTC. The chain couples TRBV5-4 to TRBJ2-5, with D perhaps assigned TRBD1 or TRBD2 (5 bases each). The CDR3 totals 14 residues. The germline V and J ends were trimmed by 4 bases and 6 bases, with 16 bases remaining between them. The germline gives CDR1 SGHNT, CDR2 YYREEE (reference sequence).